Following are 10 T cell receptor beta chains from one sample sequenced in a study of blood T cell repertoires in COVID-19. Only in-frame clones appear in the TCRdb table, and some are missing; sequencing was by immunoSEQ multiplex PCR. The profile shows 190,000 or so clones, around 87% of them singletons. The sequenced material came from peripheral blood. These TCRs come from a woman between 18 and 29 years old who had recovered from COVID-19.

This chain joins TRBV10-3 and TRBJ1-2; possibly TRBD1 for D (5 bases). This CDR3 is 13 amino acids long. V was trimmed by 4 bases and J by 5 bases, leaving 11 bases between them. Germline-derived CDR1 and CDR2 are ENHRY and SYGVKD. CDR3 amino acids: CAISGHRGYGYTF. The CDR3 region has the DNA TGTGCCATCAGTGGACACCGGGGGTATGGCTACACCTTC.

This sequence joins TRBV2 and TRBJ2-2; D might be TRBD2 (6 bases). The V end lost 4 bases, the J end lost 6 bases, and 15 bases lay between the germline ends. The germline V gene has CDR1 SNHLY and CDR2 FYNNEI. This CDR3 region has 15 residues. CDR3 nucleotide sequence: TGTGCCAGCAGTGTTGCGGGGTACCCCCCCGGGGAGCTGTTTTTT. It yields the protein CASSVAGYPPGELFF. Supplemented by reference TRBV2 and TRBJ2-2, the full variable domain reads EPEVTQTPSHQVTQMGQEVILRCVPISNHLYFYWYRQILGQKVEFLVSFYNNEISEKSEIFDDQFSVERPDGSNFTLKIRSTKLEDSAMYFCASSVAGYPPGELFFGEGSRLTVL.

The chain uses TRBV19 and TRBJ1-1; tentatively, D is TRBD1 (6 bases). Germline V gene lookup returns CDR1 LNHDA and CDR2 SQIVND (reference sequence). V lost 2 bases, J lost 2 bases, and 9 bases lay in between. The CDR3 extends over 14 amino acids. CDR3 residues: CASSIWTDNTEAFF. CDR3 in DNA: TGTGCCAGTAGTATATGGACAGATAACACTGAAGCTTTCTTT. Looking up the rest from reference TRBV19 and TRBJ1-1 gives the full variable domain: DGGITQSPKYLFRKEGQNVTLSCEQNLNHDAMYWYRQDPGQGLRLIYYSQIVNDFQKGDIAEGYSVSREKKESFPLTVTSAQKNPTAFYLCASSIWTDNTEAFFGQGTRLTVV.

V and J are TRBV6-6 and TRBJ2-3; 16 bases are a match to TRBD2. CDR3 length equals 17 residues. Trimming took 5 bases from V and 2 from J; bases not matched to a gene: 4. From germline, CDR1 is MNHNY and CDR2 SVGAGI (reference sequence). This chain's CDR3 is CASSPGLAGGPTDTQYF. The CDR3 DNA sequence: TGTGCCAGCAGTCCGGGACTAGCGGGAGGGCCCACAGATACGCAGTATTTT.

This sequence joins TRBV11-2 and TRBJ2-5; 11 positions match TRBD2. V lost 0 bases to trimming and J lost 5 bases; unmatched junction nucleotides: 8. The CDR3 sequence is 17 residues long. The germline V gene has CDR1 SGHAT and CDR2 FQNNGV. CDR3 residues: CASSLDLSGRAEETQYF. The CDR3 DNA is TGTGCCAGCAGCTTAGATCTTAGCGGGAGGGCCGAGGAGACCCAGTACTTC. The complete variable domain, with remaining parts taken from reference TRBV11-2 and TRBJ2-5, reads EAGVAQSPRYKIIEKRQSVAFWCNPISGHATLYWYQQILGQGPKLLIQFQNNGVVDDSQLPKDRFSAERLKGVDSTLKIQPAKLEDSAVYLCASSLDLSGRAEETQYFGPGTRLLVL.

The chain joins TRBV5-6 to TRBJ1-5, with TRBD1 matching over 8 bases. CDR1 SGHDT and CDR2 YYEEEE come from the germline V gene. This CDR3 is built from 15 residues. With 0 bases clipped from V and 6 bases from J, the junction kept 5 bases outside the gene matches. CDR3 amino acids: CASSLGDRGSQPQHF. The CDR3 DNA follows: TGTGCCAGCAGCTTGGGAGACAGGGGTTCTCAGCCCCAGCATTTT.

The chain combines TRBV11-3 with TRBJ2-5; TRBD2 matches at 13 bases. V was clipped by 4 bases and J by 5 bases; unmatched bases: 7. CDR3 length equals 16 residues. Per the germline V gene, CDR1 is SGHNT and CDR2 is YENEEA. CDR3 in DNA: TGTGCCAGCAGCTCCACGGGACTAGCGGGATCCGAGACCCAGTACTTC. Translation: CASSSTGLAGSETQYF.

This chain joins TRBV5-8 and TRBJ1-6; the D gene is possibly TRBD1 (6 bases). The CDR3 extends over 14 amino acids. V dropped 1 base and J dropped 10 bases, with 12 bases sitting between them. Germline CDR1 reads SGHTS; CDR2 reads YDEGEE. The CDR3 reads CASSLRGLGSPLHF. The CDR3 DNA follows: TGTGCCAGCAGCTTGAGGGGGTTGGGGTCACCCCTCCACTTT.

V gene TRBV7-2 combines with J gene TRBJ2-5, with TRBD2 as a possible D gene (5 bases). Trimming took off 5 bases at V and 7 bases at J, with 17 bases between the two ends. Per the germline V gene, CDR1 is SGHTA and CDR2 is FQGNSA. The CDR3 runs 14 residues. CDR3 coding DNA: TGTGCCAGCAGCCCCCAATTCCACGGAGGGACCCAGTACTTC. Residues: CASSPQFHGGTQYF.

This clone occurred many times. The chain uses TRBV4-1 and TRBJ1-6; a possible D gene is TRBD1 (5 bases). This CDR3 is 14 amino acids long. V was pared by 0 bases and J by 8 bases, with 8 bases between. CDR1 and CDR2 from the germline V gene are MGHRA and YSYEKL. CDR3 bases: TGCGCCAGCAGCCAAGAGTCAGGGTATTCACCCCTCCACTTT. This translates into CASSQESGYSPLHF.